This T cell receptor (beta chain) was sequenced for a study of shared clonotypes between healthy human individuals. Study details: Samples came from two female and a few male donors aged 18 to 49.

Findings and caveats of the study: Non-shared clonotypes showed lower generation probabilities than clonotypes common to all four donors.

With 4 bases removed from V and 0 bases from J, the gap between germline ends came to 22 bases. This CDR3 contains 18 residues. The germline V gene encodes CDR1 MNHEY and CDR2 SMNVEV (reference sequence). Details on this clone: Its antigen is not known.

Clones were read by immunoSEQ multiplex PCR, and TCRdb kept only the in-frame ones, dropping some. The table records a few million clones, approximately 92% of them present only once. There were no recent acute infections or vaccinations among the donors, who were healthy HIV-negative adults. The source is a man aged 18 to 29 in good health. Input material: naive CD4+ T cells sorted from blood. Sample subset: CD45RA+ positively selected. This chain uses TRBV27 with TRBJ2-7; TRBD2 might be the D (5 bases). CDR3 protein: CASSSPFEGRGASYEQYF. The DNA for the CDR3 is TGTGCCAGCAGTTCCCCATTTGAGGGCAGAGGAGCCTCCTACGAGCAGTACTTC.